The 11 T cell receptor beta chains listed next were all sequenced from one sample in a study of blood T cells in healthy people across ages. The use of a sample-barcoded 5' primer and a J-beta primer mix characterized a second PCR of roughly 6 to 12 cycles. TCRdb independently ran MiXCR on the 5' RACE reads; one entry per CDR3 protein. The table lists about 730,000 distinct CDR3 sequences, around 40% of them singletons. Sequencing was carried out using blood. The receptors were gathered from a woman between 55 and 75 years old in good health.

V and J are TRBV24-1 and TRBJ1-5; TRBD1 is a possible D gene (5 bases). The germline gives CDR1 KGHDR, CDR2 SFDVKD. Trimming removed 7 bases at V and 1 base at J, with 10 bases between. The CDR3 runs 14 residues. CDR3 loop: CATSGGRSNQPQHF. In DNA, the CDR3 is TGTGCCACCAGCGGGGGACGAAGCAATCAGCCCCAGCATTTT.

This sequence joins TRBV18 and TRBJ2-1; 12 bases fit TRBD2. J gave up 5 bases and V 5 bases, and 10 bases lay outside the gene matches. CDR3 length equals 17 residues. The germline gives CDR1 KGHSH, CDR2 LQKENI. The CDR3: CASSFLGRTSGNNEQFF. CDR3 in DNA: TGTGCCAGCTCATTCCTGGGAAGGACTAGCGGGAACAATGAGCAGTTCTTC.

The gene calls are TRBV3-1 and TRBJ2-6; possibly TRBD2 for D (5 bases). The germline V gene encodes CDR1 LGHDT and CDR2 YNNKEL (reference sequence). The V end was cut by 4 bases, the J end by 3 bases, with 10 bases between. The CDR3 has 15 residues. In nucleotides, the CDR3 is TGTGCCAGCAGCCGTCAAGGACTTGGGGCCAACGTCCTGACTTTC. Translating it yields CASSRQGLGANVLTF. Full variable domain (rest looked up from reference TRBV3-1 and TRBJ2-6): DTAVSQTPKYLVTQMGNDKSIKCEQNLGHDTMYWYKQDSKKFLKIMFSYNNKELIINETVPNRFSPKSPDKAHLNLHINSLELGDSAVYFCASSRQGLGANVLTFGAGSRLTVL.

The rearrangement joins TRBV11-2 to TRBJ2-1; D ambiguous. CDR1 and CDR2 from the germline V gene are SGHAT and FQNNGV. The germline V and J ends were trimmed by 3 bases and 8 bases, with 20 bases remaining between them. The CDR3 loop spans 16 amino acids. The CDR3 spells CASSFRIPSLTDEQFF. The CDR3 DNA sequence: TGTGCCAGCAGCTTTCGGATCCCCAGCCTTACCGATGAGCAGTTCTTC.

The rearrangement links TRBV7-2 to TRBJ1-1; TRBD1 aligns across 7 bases. This CDR3 is built from 12 residues. Trimming took 4 bases from V and 8 from J; bases not matched to a gene: 4. Germline V lookup: CDR1 SGHTA, CDR2 FQGNSA. The CDR3 region has the DNA TGTGCCAGCAGCTGGAGGGACAGAGAAGCTTTCTTT. It specifies CASSWRDREAFF.

Comment on this clonotype: A much larger clone differs by one base, so this may be a read error. This chain uses TRBV29-1 with TRBJ2-3; a weak D match, TRBD1 (5 bases). Germline-derived CDR1 and CDR2 are SQVTM and ANQGSEA. Trimming pared 1 base from V and 1 base from J, leaving 9 bases between. This CDR3 contains 14 residues. The chain's CDR3 is CSVEGPRGTDTQYF. The CDR3 bases are TGCAGCGTTGAAGGCCCCAGGGGCACAGATACGCAGTATTTT.

The rearrangement joins TRBV4-2 to TRBJ2-5; tentative D call: TRBD1 (6 bases). CDR1 LGHNA and CDR2 YNFKEQ come from the germline V gene. The CDR3 contains 15 residues. V lost 3 bases and J lost 5, with 16 bases in between. The CDR3 region has the DNA TGTGCCAGCAGCCAGGAGACCAGTGGACAGGAGACCCAGTACTTC. This codes for CASSQETSGQETQYF.

V usage is TRBV10-3 and J usage is TRBJ2-7; 8 bases align to TRBD2. J gave up 5 bases and V 3 bases, and 6 bases lay outside the gene matches. The CDR3 sequence is 14 residues long. Germline CDR1 ENHRY, CDR2 SYGVKD. CDR3: CAISDRTSSHEQYF. In DNA form, the CDR3 reads TGTGCCATCAGTGACAGGACTAGCTCTCACGAGCAGTACTTC.

This clonotype was detected a few times. V is TRBV11-3 and J is TRBJ1-1; a possible D gene is TRBD1 (6 bases). CDR3 size: 13 residues. Between the trimmed V and J ends, which lost 0 bases and 8 bases, there was a span of 10 bases. The germline V gene encodes CDR1 SGHNT and CDR2 YENEEA. CDR3 nucleotides: TGTGCCAGCAGCTTAGATGGGGGGCTCGAAGCTTTCTTT. Its protein product is CASSLDGGLEAFF.

In this sample, this clonotype turned up a few times. V and J are TRBV28 and TRBJ2-7, with 8 bases identical to TRBD1. The germline V gene encodes CDR1 MDHEN and CDR2 SYDVKM. The CDR3 has 16 amino acids. J lost 3 bases, V lost 4 bases, and 11 bases had no gene match. This chain's CDR3 is CASSWEPGGQRYEQYF. CDR3 bases: TGTGCCAGCAGTTGGGAACCAGGGGGCCAACGCTACGAGCAGTACTTC.

This chain connects TRBV20-1 to TRBJ2-7, with D possibly being TRBD1 or TRBD2 (6 bases each). CDR3 length equals 14 residues. The V end lost 0 bases, the J end lost 6 bases, and 15 bases lay between the germline ends. Germline values: CDR1 DFQATT, CDR2 SNEGSKA (reference sequence). The CDR3 DNA is TGCAGTGCTAGAGATGGAGGGGGTTTGGGCGAGCAGTACTTC. Its translation: CSARDGGGLGEQYF.